At least ten counts were recorded for the clone carrying this TCR beta chain. Germline lookup yields CDR1 MDHEN and CDR2 SYDVKM. The CDR3 extends over 14 amino acids. The V and J ends lost 7 bases and 4 bases respectively, with 16 bases between them. The data stem from a study of CD8 T cells in ankylosing spondylitis. TCRdb itself ran the 5' RACE reads through MiXCR, one entry per CDR3 protein. The data contain 150,000 to 200,000 distinct CDR3 sequences, 13% of them singletons. Sequences were obtained from blood, either unsorted or a sorted T cell fraction (not recorded which). This TCR derives from a female donor with ankylosing spondylitis or in good health (not recorded which). The V and J genes are TRBV28 and TRBJ1-1; D perhaps matches TRBD1 (5 bases). The CDR3 reads CASTLSVRGTEAFF. CDR3 nucleotides: TGTGCCAGCACTCTAAGCGTGAGGGGCACTGAAGCTTTCTTT.